This T cell receptor beta chain was sequenced during a study of T cells expressing NK-cell markers. The CDR3 totals 15 residues. TCRdb re-called the 5' RACE reads and gives one entry per CDR3 protein, without DNA. Its table lists 200,000 to 300,000 distinct CDR3 sequences. Comment on this clonotype: Its antigen is currently unknown.

Findings of the study overall: These clonotypes, the leaders elsewhere, also led the CD3+CD56-NKG2C+ fraction in a few donors.

Sequenced sample: blood T cells: a sorted CD56 or NKG2C T cell subset, CD4+ or CD8+ T cells, or bulk PBMC T cells (not recorded which). The genes are TRBV12-3 or TRBV12-4 and TRBJ2-5; TCRdb returns TRBD1, unconfirmable since there is no DNA. The source of this sequence is a man aged 18 to 29 in good health. The CDR3 sequence is CASSLGGAPRETQYF.